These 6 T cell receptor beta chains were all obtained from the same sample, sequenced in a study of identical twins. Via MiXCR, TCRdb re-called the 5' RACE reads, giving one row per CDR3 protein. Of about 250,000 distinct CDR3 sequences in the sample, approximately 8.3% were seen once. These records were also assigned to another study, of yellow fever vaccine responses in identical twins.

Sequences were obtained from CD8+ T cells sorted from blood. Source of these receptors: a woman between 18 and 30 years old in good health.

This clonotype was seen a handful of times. CDR3 amino acids: CASSLPDNLMNTEAFF. As DNA, the CDR3 is TGTGCCAGCAGCTTACCTGACAATCTTATGAACACTGAAGCTTTCTTT. V usage is TRBV7-9 and J usage is TRBJ1-1; D is unclear. The V end was cut by 2 bases, the J end by 0 bases, with 13 bases between. The CDR3 contains 16 residues. Germline-derived CDR1 and CDR2 are SEHNR and FQNEAQ (reference sequence).

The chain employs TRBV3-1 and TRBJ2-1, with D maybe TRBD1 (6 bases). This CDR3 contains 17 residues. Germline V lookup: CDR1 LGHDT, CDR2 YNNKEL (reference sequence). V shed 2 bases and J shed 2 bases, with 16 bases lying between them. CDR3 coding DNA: TGTGCCAGCAGCCAATTTTCAGGGGCATCACCCTACAATGAGCAGTTCTTC. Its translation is CASSQFSGASPYNEQFF.

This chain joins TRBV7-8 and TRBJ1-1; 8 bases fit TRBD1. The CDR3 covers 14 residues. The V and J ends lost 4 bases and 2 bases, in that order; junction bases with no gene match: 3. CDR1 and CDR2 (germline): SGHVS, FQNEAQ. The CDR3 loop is CASSSAGGNTEAFF. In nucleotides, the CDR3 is TGTGCCAGCAGCTCCGCAGGGGGCAACACTGAAGCTTTCTTT.

CDR3 loop: CASSSTRGRTSYEQYF. The CDR3, as DNA: TGTGCCAGCAGTTCGACACGGGGTAGGACGTCCTACGAGCAGTACTTC. The chain combines TRBV27 with TRBJ2-7; possibly TRBD2 for D (5 bases). The CDR3 sequence is 16 residues long. The V end was cut by 4 bases, the J end by 1 base, with 17 bases between. Germline CDR1 is MNHEY and CDR2 is SMNVEV (reference sequence).

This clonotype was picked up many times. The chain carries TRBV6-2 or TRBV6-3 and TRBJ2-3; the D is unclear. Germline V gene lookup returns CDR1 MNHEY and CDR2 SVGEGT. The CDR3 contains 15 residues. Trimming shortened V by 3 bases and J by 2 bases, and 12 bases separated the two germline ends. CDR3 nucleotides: TGTGCCAGCAGTTATTCCGGGCTTCACACAGATACGCAGTATTTT. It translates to CASSYSGLHTDTQYF.

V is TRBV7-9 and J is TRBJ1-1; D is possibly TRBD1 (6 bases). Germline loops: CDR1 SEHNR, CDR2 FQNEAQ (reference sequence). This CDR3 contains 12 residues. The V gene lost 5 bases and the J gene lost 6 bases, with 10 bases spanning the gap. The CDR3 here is CASSLGGPEAFF. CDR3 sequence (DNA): TGTGCCAGCAGCCTAGGGGGTCCTGAAGCTTTCTTT.